This T cell receptor beta chain was sequenced in a study of glioma-infiltrating T cells after dendritic cell vaccination. Study-level results: Longer survival after dendritic cell vaccination followed higher pretreatment TIL content.

On this clone itself: Its antigen is as yet unknown.

The time point is: after dendritic cell vaccination, including at tumor progression/relapse. Primers: 60 V beta forward and 13 J beta reverse. The assay was immunoSEQ multiplex PCR, and TCRdb's table has in-frame clones only and misses some. The sample yields tens of thousands of clones, approximately 87% seen once. The J segment lost 5 bases and the V segment lost 7 bases, leaving 12 bases of the junction unmatched. Germline values: CDR1 MNHEY, CDR2 SVGAGI. This CDR3 region has 15 residues. The sequence derives from a human donor with glioblastoma. Sequenced here: blood, sampled after dendritic cell vaccination. The chain is built from TRBV6-5 and TRBJ2-5; 8 bases match TRBD2. CDR3 DNA: TGTGCCAGCACCCCGGGGGGGGGCCTTGGGGAGACCCAGTACTTC. This codes for CASTPGGGLGETQYF.